The rows below give T cell receptor beta chains drawn from one sample of a study of early T cells in non-severe SARS-CoV-2 infection. MiXCR, run by TCRdb on the 5' RACE reads, gives a single entry per CDR3 protein. The table shows roughly 70,000 distinct CDR3 sequences, with 20% to 25% occurring only once. This sample comprised whole blood, obtained at baseline. These receptors all come from an adult who was a healthcare worker with PCR-confirmed SARS-CoV-2 infection or an uninfected control (not recorded which). The CDR3 runs from the conserved cysteine through the conserved F or W. Fields, in order: D gene, clone size, V gene, J gene, CDR3 DNA, CDR3 protein. The D gene is left open where the match is weak. Expanded clones get a size class; other rows say once, few or many, or leave the size out.

NA	few	TRBV14	TRBJ2-5	TGTGCCAGCAGCCTTCTAGATCCTCCAGAGACCCAGTACTTC	CASSLLDPPETQYF
TRBD1	few	TRBV19	TRBJ2-5	TGTGCCAGTAACGCCGGCCAGGGGGTTCAAGAGACCCAGTACTTC	CASNAGQGVQETQYF
NA	many	TRBV19	TRBJ1-1	TGTGCCAGTAGTATAGATCAACGGGGGACTCGAACTGAAGCTTTCTTT	CASSIDQRGTRTEAFF
NA	NA	TRBV7-9	TRBJ1-1	TGTGCCAGCAGCTTTTTAAGCTACATGAACACTGAAGCTTTCTTT	CASSFLSYMNTEAFF
NA	few	TRBV6-5	TRBJ1-6	TGTGCCAGCAGCCCCCGGTCACCCCTCCACTTT	CASSPRSPLHF
NA	NA	TRBV5-1	TRBJ2-5	TGCGCCAACCCCCTTTTGGAGACCCAGTACTTC	CANPLLETQYF
TRBD2	many	TRBV12-3/TRBV12-4	TRBJ2-7	TGTGCCAGCAGTTTAGAGGCGGGGGGATACGAGCAGTACTTC	CASSLEAGGYEQYF
TRBD2	few	TRBV30	TRBJ2-1	TGTGCCTGGAGTGCTCTAGGCGGGGGGGCCAATGAGCAGTTCTTC	CAWSALGGGANEQFF
TRBD2	few	TRBV20-1	TRBJ2-1	TGCAGTGCTAGGCCGACTAGCGGGGGATTCTACAATGAGCAGTTCTTC	CSARPTSGGFYNEQFF
TRBD1	few	TRBV7-9	TRBJ1-1	TGTGCCAGCAGCTGGACAGGGGCCACTGAAGCTTTCTTT	CASSWTGATEAFF
TRBD2	few	TRBV5-4	TRBJ2-5	TGTGCCAGCAGCTTGGCCGGGAGGAGTCAAGAGACCCAGTACTTC	CASSLAGRSQETQYF
TRBD1	NA	TRBV24-1	TRBJ2-2	TGTGCCACCAGTGATCCGGGACAGGGGGGGACCGGGGAGCTGTTTTTT	CATSDPGQGGTGELFF
TRBD1	few	TRBV7-3	TRBJ1-1	TGTGCCAGCAGCTTGGGACAGTACACTGAAGCTTTCTTT	CASSLGQYTEAFF
NA	many	TRBV7-9	TRBJ1-6	TGTGCCAGCAGCTTTGGACAAGATAATTCACCCCTCCACTTT	CASSFGQDNSPLHF
NA	many	TRBV24-1	TRBJ2-3	TGTGCCACCAGTGAAGGAGCGCTGGATACGCAGTATTTT	CATSEGALDTQYF
NA	few	TRBV7-8	TRBJ1-6	TGTGCCAGCAGCTTAGAGTGGAGTGCGACAGTTAATTCACCCCTCCACTTT	CASSLEWSATVNSPLHF
NA	few	TRBV7-3	TRBJ2-1	TGTGCCAGCAGCCCGGATAACAATGAGCAGTTCTTC	CASSPDNNEQFF
TRBD1	NA	TRBV5-1	TRBJ1-1	TGCGCCAGCAAAACCGGGACAGCTAACACTGAAGCTTTCTTT	CASKTGTANTEAFF
NA	few	TRBV6-1	TRBJ1-2	TGTGCCAGCAGTGACAGGGGACCCCCTGGCTACACCTTC	CASSDRGPPGYTF
TRBD2	NA	TRBV12-3/TRBV12-4	TRBJ2-3	TGTGCCAGCAGTTTCAAGAGGAGCGGGGGACTCAACACAGATACGCAGTATTTT	CASSFKRSGGLNTDTQYF
NA	NA	TRBV10-3	TRBJ1-1	TGTGCCATCAGTGAGCCAAACACTGAAGCTTTCTTT	CAISEPNTEAFF
NA	NA	TRBV19	TRBJ1-5	TGTGCCAGTACCGATCGGGGGGCAGGACAGCCCCAGCATTTT	CASTDRGAGQPQHF
TRBD1	NA	TRBV2	TRBJ1-2	TGTGCCAGCAGGGACAGGGGGCAAGGCTATGGCTACACCTTC	CASRDRGQGYGYTF
NA	many	TRBV12-3/TRBV12-4	TRBJ1-2	TGTGCCCTCGGCGGCCAGGGGCCACATGGCTACACCTTC	CALGGQGPHGYTF
NA	many	TRBV7-3	TRBJ2-3	TGTGCCAGCAGCTTATTAGGCAGCACAGATACGCAGTATTTT	CASSLLGSTDTQYF
NA	NA	TRBV20-1	TRBJ2-2	TGCAGTGCTAGAGATAGCGCGGTGAACACCGGGGAGCTGTTTTTT	CSARDSAVNTGELFF
TRBD1	NA	TRBV5-6	TRBJ1-1	TGTGCCAGCAGCGCACGACAGGGGTTAGCTTTCTTT	CASSARQGLAFF
NA	few	TRBV12-3/TRBV12-4	TRBJ1-5	TGTGCCAGCAGTTTCTCTACAGGGAATCAGCCCCAGCATTTT	CASSFSTGNQPQHF
NA	NA	TRBV25-1	TRBJ2-7	TGTGCCAGCAGTGAATTCAACGGTAACGAGCAGTACTTC	CASSEFNGNEQYF
NA	NA	TRBV10-3	TRBJ2-1	TGTGCCATCAGACGACAGGTCTCTGATGAGCAGTTCTTC	CAIRRQVSDEQFF
NA	many	TRBV3-1	TRBJ2-3	TGTGCCAGCAGCCCCAGGGGGGGTGCACCCGCCAGAGATACGCAGTATTTT	CASSPRGGAPARDTQYF
NA	few	TRBV2	TRBJ2-7	TGTGCCAGCAGTCCCCTAACACCGTACGAGCAGTATTTC	CASSPLTPYEQYF
TRBD2	NA	TRBV5-4	TRBJ2-1	TGTGCCAGCAGCTGGTTACTAGCGGGGGGCGGGAATGAGCAGTTCTTC	CASSWLLAGGGNEQFF
NA	many	TRBV7-3	TRBJ2-1	TGTGCCAGCAGCCCCCAACACGGCAATGAGCAGTTCTTC	CASSPQHGNEQFF
TRBD2	few	TRBV7-6	TRBJ2-5	TGTGCCAGCAGCTCACGGAAAGATAGCGGGAAAGAGACCCAGTACTTC	CASSSRKDSGKETQYF
NA	few	TRBV12-3/TRBV12-4	TRBJ1-1	TGTGCCAGCAGTATCGGCCTGAACACTGAAGCTTTCTTT	CASSIGLNTEAFF
TRBD2	few	TRBV12-3/TRBV12-4	TRBJ2-2	TGTGCCAGCATCCCGTCGGGGGGGCCCACCGGGGAGCTGTTTTTT	CASIPSGGPTGELFF
NA	few	TRBV5-1	TRBJ2-2	TGCGCCAGCAGCTTGGAGATCACCGGGGAGCTGTTTTTT	CASSLEITGELFF
TRBD1	NA	TRBV10-1	TRBJ1-6	TGCGCCAGCAGCCGGGACAGGAATTCACCCCTCCACTTT	CASSRDRNSPLHF
NA	NA	TRBV2	TRBJ2-5	TGTGCCAGCGCGGGATACCCCAACCAAGAGACCCAGTACTTC	CASAGYPNQETQYF
NA	NA	TRBV12-3/TRBV12-4	TRBJ2-3	TGTGCCAGCAGTTTAGACAGGAGCGAGGCGGTGTTCGATACGCAGTATTTT	CASSLDRSEAVFDTQYF
NA	few	TRBV3-1	TRBJ1-1	TGTGCCAGCAGCCCGGGGGCCGGGATGAACACTGAAGCTTTCTTT	CASSPGAGMNTEAFF
NA	few	TRBV3-1	TRBJ2-6	TGTGCCAGCAGCCTGGGGACAACCGGCGGCTGGGCCAACGTCCTGACTTTC	CASSLGTTGGWANVLTF
NA	NA	TRBV18	TRBJ1-1	TGTGCCAGCTCACCGCCGGGGGACACTGAAGCTTTCTTT	CASSPPGDTEAFF
NA	few	TRBV7-9	TRBJ2-3	TGTGCCAGCAGCTTAGTGGCGGGTACGCAGTATTTT	CASSLVAGTQYF
TRBD2	few	TRBV4-1	TRBJ2-7	TGCGCCAGCGCCCAGGGCGGGGGGGCCTACGAGCAGTACTTC	CASAQGGGAYEQYF
NA	NA	TRBV4-1	TRBJ2-5	TGCGCCAGCAGCCAAGTGGACCTTCAAGAGACCCAGTACTTC	CASSQVDLQETQYF
TRBD1	NA	TRBV5-1	TRBJ2-3	TGCGCCAGCGCATGGACAGGGGCGGGAGATACGCAGTATTTT	CASAWTGAGDTQYF
NA	NA	TRBV29-1	TRBJ1-1	TGCAGCGCTCGTTTGGACAGGAACACTGAAGCTTTCTTT	CSARLDRNTEAFF